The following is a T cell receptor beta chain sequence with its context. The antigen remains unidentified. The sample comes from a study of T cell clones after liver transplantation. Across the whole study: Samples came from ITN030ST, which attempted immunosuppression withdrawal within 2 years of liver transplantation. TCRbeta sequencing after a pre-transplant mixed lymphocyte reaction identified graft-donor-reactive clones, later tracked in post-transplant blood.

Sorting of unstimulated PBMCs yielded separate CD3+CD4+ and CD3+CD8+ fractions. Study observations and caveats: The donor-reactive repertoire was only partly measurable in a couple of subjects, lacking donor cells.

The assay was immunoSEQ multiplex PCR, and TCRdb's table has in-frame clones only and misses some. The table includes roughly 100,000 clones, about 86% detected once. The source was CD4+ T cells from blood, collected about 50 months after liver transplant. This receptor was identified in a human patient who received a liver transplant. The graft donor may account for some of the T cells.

The CDR3 loop is CASTHSRDRFTGELFF. The CDR3 bases are TGTGCCAGCACCCATTCTCGGGACAGGTTTACCGGGGAGCTGTTTTTT. The genes are TRBV7-6 and TRBJ2-2; 8 positions match TRBD1. Germline loops: CDR1 SGHVS, CDR2 FNYEAQ. This CDR3 is built from 16 residues. After removal of 7 bases from V and 5 bases from J, the junction contained 12 bases not matched to a gene.